This passage covers 29 T cell receptor beta chains from one sample sequenced in a study of T cell responses to AZD1222 COVID-19 vaccine. Generated by immunoSEQ multiplex PCR, the TCRdb table keeps only in-frame clones and is missing some. The sample records 130,000 to 150,000 clones, more than 70% being singletons. Material: peripheral blood, obtained on day 0 of AZD1222 vaccination. These receptors were obtained from an adult in good health.

The sample holds one count of this clone. The V gene is TRBV10-1, the J gene TRBJ1-3; 9 nucleotides align to TRBD1. There are 21 residues in the CDR3. The V gene's germline CDR1 is WNHNN and CDR2 SYGVQD (reference sequence). Unmatched junction bases numbered 15, after V lost 0 bases and J lost 0 bases. The CDR3 region has the DNA TGCGCCAGCAGTGAGTCGGGGGACAGGGCCTTTCCCCGAAGCTCTGGAAACACCATATATTTT. Its translation: CASSESGDRAFPRSSGNTIYF.

A single count supports this clone. V usage is TRBV5-1 and J usage is TRBJ1-1, with D perhaps TRBD1 (5 bases). The CDR3 has 15 amino acids. The V and J ends lost 3 bases and 0 bases respectively, with 12 bases between them. Germline loops: CDR1 SGHRS, CDR2 YFSETQ. CDR3 amino acids: CASSSPGLLNTEAFF. The CDR3 DNA sequence: TGCGCCAGCAGCTCGCCGGGACTCCTGAACACTGAAGCTTTCTTT.

This rearrangement joins TRBV19 to TRBJ2-2; 7 nucleotides line up with TRBD2. V gave up 3 bases and J gave up 1 base; unmatched junction bases: 2. CDR1 is LNHDA, CDR2 SQIVND, per germline (reference sequence). This CDR3 has 15 residues. The CDR3 sequence: CASSMSGMNTGELFF. The DNA of the CDR3 is TGTGCCAGTAGTATGAGCGGGATGAACACCGGGGAGCTGTTTTTT.

The chain links TRBV28 to TRBJ2-7; the D call may be TRBD1 or TRBD2 (5 bases each). This CDR3 spans 16 amino acids. V lost 3 bases and J lost 4, with 19 bases in between. Germline CDR1 reads MDHEN; CDR2 reads SYDVKM. The CDR3 protein is CASSFFAGPGGYEQYF. Here the CDR3 DNA reads TGTGCCAGCAGTTTTTTTGCAGGGCCCGGAGGTTACGAGCAGTACTTC.

The rearrangement links TRBV6-6 to TRBJ2-1; 11 bases align to TRBD2. The CDR3 contains 15 residues. The germline V gene has CDR1 MNHNY and CDR2 SVGAGI (reference sequence). The V gene end was trimmed by 6 bases and the J gene end by 7 bases; junction bases not matched to a gene: 8. Here the CDR3 reads CASRPGLAGGNEQFF. Here the CDR3 DNA reads TGTGCCAGCAGACCCGGACTAGCGGGCGGGAATGAGCAGTTCTTC.

There are a few counts of this clone. CDR3 loop: CASSFRNQPQHF. CDR3 DNA: TGTGCCAGCAGTTTTCGAAATCAGCCCCAGCATTTT. The chain joins TRBV28 to TRBJ1-5; D gene ambiguous. V lost 3 bases, J lost 4 bases, and 4 bases lay in between. Germline CDR1 is MDHEN and CDR2 is SYDVKM. CDR3 length: 12 amino acids.

This chain links TRBV3-1 (or the pseudogene TRBV3-2) with TRBJ2-5; 7 nucleotides agree with TRBD1. This CDR3 has 15 residues. From germline, CDR1 is LGHDT and CDR2 YNNKEL (reference sequence). V was clipped by 1 base and J by 2 bases; unmatched bases: 4. The CDR3 DNA follows: TGTGCCAGCAGCCAAGGGGGCAGGGGGCAAGAGACCCAGTACTTC. It translates to CASSQGGRGQETQYF.

The CDR3 is CASSPRTSGGAGETQYF. CDR3 nucleotides: TGTGCCAGCTCACCACGGACTAGCGGGGGGGCCGGGGAGACCCAGTACTTC. The V gene is TRBV18, the J gene TRBJ2-5, with 15 bases matching TRBD2. CDR1 is KGHSH and CDR2 is LQKENI in the germline V gene. V lost 1 base and J lost 5; bases outside the gene matches: 5. This CDR3 comprises 17 residues.

The gene calls are TRBV4-1 and TRBJ2-1, with 8 bases lining up with TRBD1. V lost 1 base, J lost 4 bases, and 9 bases stayed unmatched. Per germline, CDR1 MGHRA and CDR2 YSYEKL. The CDR3 totals 17 residues. The CDR3, as DNA: TGCGCCAGCAGCCAAGCCTTGACAGGGGCGGGATACAATGAGCAGTTCTTC. It encodes CASSQALTGAGYNEQFF.

This chain links TRBV5-6 with TRBJ1-5, with TRBD1 matching 7 bases. Germline V gene lookup returns CDR1 SGHDT and CDR2 YYEEEE. The CDR3 runs 13 residues. V gave up 4 bases and J gave up 6 bases; unmatched junction bases: 4. Here the CDR3 reads CASSTGVRQPQHF. In DNA form, the CDR3 reads TGTGCCAGCAGCACAGGGGTCCGTCAGCCCCAGCATTTT.

In this sample, this clone turned up once. J is TRBJ2-3 and V is TRBV7-2, with 8 bases identical to TRBD1. The CDR3 loop spans 14 amino acids. The V and J ends lost 7 bases and 2 bases, in that order; junction bases with no gene match: 5. Germline CDR1 reads SGHTA; CDR2 reads FQGNSA. The CDR3 nucleotides are TGTGCCAGCAAGGACAGGGTCCTCACAGATACGCAGTATTTT. Translating gives CASKDRVLTDTQYF.

The rearrangement links TRBV27 to TRBJ1-2; D call uncertain. This CDR3 is built from 14 residues. The V gene's germline CDR1 is MNHEY and CDR2 SMNVEV (reference sequence). The V end lost 2 bases, the J end lost 4 bases, and 11 bases lay between the germline ends. CDR3 region: CASSLEGTRYGYTF. CDR3 DNA sequence: TGTGCCAGCAGTTTAGAGGGCACCCGCTATGGCTACACCTTC.

This chain joins TRBV18 and TRBJ1-2; 10 nucleotides align to TRBD1. CDR1 KGHSH and CDR2 LQKENI come from the germline V gene. The V segment lost 5 bases and the J segment 6 bases; nucleotides outside the gene matches: 3. The CDR3 spans 13 residues. CDR3 nucleotide sequence: TGTGCCAGCTCAAGGACAGGGGGTGATGGCTACACCTTC. It translates to CASSRTGGDGYTF.

The V gene is TRBV2, the J gene TRBJ2-3; D call uncertain. The germline V gene encodes CDR1 SNHLY and CDR2 FYNNEI. This CDR3 spans 11 amino acids. V was clipped by 6 bases and J by 5 bases, with 6 bases between them. The CDR3 DNA is TGTGCCAGCAGCTTTGTAGATACGCAGTATTTT. Translation: CASSFVDTQYF.

This chain uses TRBV27 with TRBJ2-1; 7 bases map to TRBD2. This CDR3 has 17 amino acids. The germline CDR1 and CDR2 sequences are MNHEY and SMNVEV (reference sequence). V dropped 4 bases and J dropped 2; count of bases not matched to a gene: 11. CDR3 protein: CASSSPAGPKPYNEQFF. CDR3 DNA sequence: TGTGCCAGCAGTTCGCCAGCGGGGCCTAAACCCTACAATGAGCAGTTCTTC.

J is TRBJ2-5 and V is TRBV18, with a tentative D call TRBD2 (5 bases). V was shortened by 3 bases and J by 5 bases, with 7 bases between the two germline ends. Germline lookup yields CDR1 KGHSH and CDR2 LQKENI. The CDR3 has 12 residues. The CDR3 DNA reads TGTGCCAGCTCACCGCGCGGGGAGACCCAGTACTTC. It specifies CASSPRGETQYF.

The rearrangement links TRBV6-4 to TRBJ2-3; D remains ambiguous. Germline V lookup: CDR1 MRHNA, CDR2 SNTAGT. V shed 6 bases and J shed 3 bases, with 16 bases lying between them. The length of the CDR3 is 15 residues. CDR3 sequence (DNA): TGTGCCAGCAGGCCGGAAAGCGCTCGGACAGATACGCAGTATTTT. It specifies CASRPESARTDTQYF.

The chain links TRBV6-5 to TRBJ1-2; D gene unclear. Germline lookup yields CDR1 MNHEY and CDR2 SVGAGI. CDR3 length equals 15 residues. V was shortened by 7 bases and J by 8 bases, with 23 bases between the two germline ends. The CDR3 reads CASKLYGEVVQGYTF. Written as DNA, the CDR3 is TGTGCCAGCAAACTCTATGGGGAGGTGGTACAGGGCTACACCTTC.

This chain connects TRBV3-1 (or the pseudogene TRBV3-2) to TRBJ1-5; D possibly corresponds to TRBD1 (6 bases). The CDR3 is 14 amino acids. Per germline, CDR1 LGHDT and CDR2 YNNKEL (reference sequence). V was shortened by 4 bases and J by 4 bases, with 11 bases between the two germline ends. This CDR3 is CASSLRTENQPQHF. The CDR3 region has the DNA TGTGCCAGCAGCCTTCGGACAGAAAATCAGCCCCAGCATTTT.

The table lists this clone with a count of one. The chain combines TRBV5-1 with TRBJ2-2; D not certain. CDR1 SGHRS and CDR2 YFSETQ come from the germline V gene. V lost 4 bases and J lost 4, with 11 bases in between. The CDR3 extends over 14 amino acids. This CDR3 is CASSPRRVTGELFF. CDR3 in DNA: TGCGCCAGCAGCCCACGCCGGGTCACCGGGGAGCTGTTTTTT.

The genes are TRBV19 and TRBJ1-4; 7 bases align to TRBD1. Germline V gene data show CDR1 as LNHDA and CDR2 as SQIVND (reference sequence). The CDR3 loop spans 16 amino acids. V gave up 7 bases and J gave up 0 bases; unmatched junction bases: 8. As DNA, the CDR3 is TGTGCCAGTATGAGACAGGGAGGTGCAACTAATGAAAAACTGTTTTTT. This encodes CASMRQGGATNEKLFF.

The chain is built from TRBV9 and TRBJ2-5; D is perhaps TRBD2 (7 bases). Germline assignment: CDR1 SGDLS and CDR2 YYNGEE. The CDR3 is 15 residues long. With 0 bases removed from V and 7 bases from J, the gap between germline ends came to 16 bases. The CDR3 sequence: CASSVGGGHGGTQYF. CDR3 coding DNA: TGTGCCAGCAGCGTAGGCGGGGGCCACGGGGGGACCCAGTACTTC.

The chain recombines TRBV3-1 (or the pseudogene TRBV3-2) with TRBJ2-1, with a tentative D call TRBD1 (6 bases). This CDR3 comprises 15 residues. The V gene lost 3 bases and the J gene lost 12 bases, with 21 bases spanning the gap. Germline V CDR1 and CDR2: LGHDT, YNNKEL (reference sequence). In nucleotides, the CDR3 is TGTGCCAGCAGCCACTGGGACCGGGACACGCAAGGGCAGTTCTTC. Its translation is CASSHWDRDTQGQFF.

Turning to this clone: The sample carries other DNA sequences with the same CDR3. V and J are TRBV5-4 and TRBJ2-3, with a weak D call TRBD1 (5 bases). The germline V gene encodes CDR1 SGHNT and CDR2 YYREEE (reference sequence). The CDR3 totals 14 residues. The V gene lost 1 base and the J gene lost 2 bases, with 8 bases spanning the gap. CDR3: CASSLQGSTDTQYF. The CDR3 DNA reads TGTGCCAGCAGCTTGCAGGGATCCACAGATACGCAGTATTTT.

This chain connects TRBV9 to TRBJ1-2; possibly TRBD1 for D (6 bases). The CDR3 runs to 12 residues. Germline assignment: CDR1 SGDLS and CDR2 YYNGEE. Trimming shortened V by 7 bases and J by 4 bases, and 11 bases separated the two germline ends. The CDR3 region is CASVRGGYGYTF. In DNA form, the CDR3 reads TGTGCCAGCGTTCGAGGGGGCTATGGCTACACCTTC. The full variable domain, in which reference TRBV9 and TRBJ1-2 provide the parts outside the CDR3, is DSGVTQTPKHLITATGQRVTLRCSPRSGDLSVYWYQQSLDQGLQFLIQYYNGEERAKGNILERFSAQQFPDLHSELNLSSLELGDSALYFCASVRGGYGYTFGSGTRLTVV.

V is TRBV5-6 and J is TRBJ2-4; possible D gene TRBD2, 5 bases. The CDR3 sequence is 15 residues long. The V gene lost 1 base and the J gene lost 1 base, with 9 bases spanning the gap. Germline V gene lookup returns CDR1 SGHDT and CDR2 YYEEEE. CDR3 DNA sequence: TGTGCCAGCAGCTTGAGGCCTAGCGCCAAAAACATTCAGTACTTC. This encodes CASSLRPSAKNIQYF.

The rearrangement links TRBV6-1 to TRBJ1-5, with D tentatively TRBD1 (6 bases). Trimming shortened V by 3 bases and J by 5 bases, and 14 bases separated the two germline ends. This CDR3 spans 15 amino acids. Germline V gene data show CDR1 as MNHNS and CDR2 as SASEGT. CDR3 sequence: CASSEVTGGYQPQHF. The CDR3 DNA sequence: TGTGCCAGCAGTGAGGTGACAGGCGGTTATCAGCCCCAGCATTTT.

V usage is TRBV5-4 and J usage is TRBJ2-1; no reliable D call. The CDR3 has 16 residues. Trimming took off 0 bases at V and 3 bases at J, with 13 bases between the two ends. Germline-derived CDR1 and CDR2 are SGHNT and YYREEE (reference sequence). The chain's CDR3 is CASSLGAGQDYNEQFF. The CDR3 DNA follows: TGTGCCAGCAGCTTGGGGGCAGGTCAAGACTACAATGAGCAGTTCTTC.

The chain carries TRBV7-3 and TRBJ2-6, with 7 bases that match TRBD1. V shed 2 bases, J shed 0 bases, and the junction held 4 bases outside the gene matches. The CDR3 covers 17 residues. Germline assignment: CDR1 SGHTA and CDR2 FQGTGA. The DNA for the CDR3 is TGTGCCAGCAGCTTACAGGGGGTGAGCTCTGGGGCCAACGTCCTGACTTTC. This encodes CASSLQGVSSGANVLTF.